A single TCR beta chain is shown here with its context. Its antigen remains unidentified. V lost 4 bases, J lost 8 bases, and 12 bases lay in between. CDR1 LNHDA and CDR2 SQIVND come from the germline V gene (reference sequence). The CDR3 is 13 residues long. Amplification of TCR beta CDR3 regions was performed using RNA transcripts as template. The primer set for the first-round RT-PCR of the TCR CDR3 was HTBI. TCRdb redid the calling of the multiplex PCR reads with MiXCR, one entry per CDR3 protein. Of about 290,000 distinct CDR3 sequences listed, about an eighth are singletons. Patients between 18 and 65 years old had hyperthyroidism, newly diagnosed and lasting under 2 months. Fresh peripheral blood, around 11 ml of it, supplied the PBMCs. This specimen comes from a study of T cells in Graves' hyperthyroidism and ophthalmopathy. About the study: Once the initial diagnosis was made, peripheral blood was obtained before any treatment. Study-level results: Most thyroid clonotypes expanded above 0.001 appeared in blood too.

The source is a woman younger than 45 with Graves' hyperthyroidism that later progressed to Graves' ophthalmopathy. Sequencing used blood. The chain uses TRBV19 and TRBJ1-5, with D possibly being TRBD1 (5 bases). This CDR3 is CASSTLGGEPQHF. CDR3 DNA sequence: TGTGCCAGTAGTACCCTGGGGGGGGAGCCCCAGCATTTT.